A selection of T cell receptor beta chains follows, all from one sample in a study of T cell repertoires in cytomegalovirus infection. TCRdb ran MiXCR on the reads and lists one entry per CDR3 protein. The data contain hundreds of thousands of distinct CDR3 sequences, approximately 11% of them seen just once; the ten biggest clones take up roughly 10%. Sequences were obtained from PBMCs. The receptors stem from a human donor in good health (CMV status not recorded). Some clones in this sample may be carry-over from other donors' samples. Each CDR3 is given with its conserved first and last residue. Each record gives: V gene, clone size, D gene, J gene, CDR3 protein, CDR3 DNA. D genes are given only for firm matches. Clone sizes are given selectively: once, few, many, or a class where the clone is expanded.

V gene: TRBV7-6; clone size: many; D gene: TRBD2; J gene: TRBJ2-5; CDR3 protein: CASSAALGLVRAQETQYF; CDR3 DNA: TGTGCCAGCAGCGCCGCCCTGGGACTAGTACGGGCTCAAGAGACCCAGTACTTC
V gene: TRBV5-4; clone size: many; D gene: .; J gene: TRBJ1-6; CDR3 protein: CASSLAGLSYNSPLHF; CDR3 DNA: TGTGCCAGCAGCTTGGCCGGCCTTTCCTATAATTCACCCCTCCACTTT
V gene: TRBV10-3; clone size: many; D gene: .; J gene: TRBJ1-5; CDR3 protein: CAAIILGGQPQHF; CDR3 DNA: TGTGCCGCCATCATTTTGGGTGGTCAGCCCCAGCATTTT
V gene: TRBV2; clone size: few; D gene: .; J gene: TRBJ1-2; CDR3 protein: CASRTDLLNYGYTF; CDR3 DNA: TGTGCCAGCCGGACGGACCTCCTTAACTATGGCTACACCTTC
V gene: TRBV2; clone size: many; D gene: TRBD1; J gene: TRBJ1-1; CDR3 protein: CASSEDQGATEAFF; CDR3 DNA: TGTGCCAGCAGTGAGGATCAGGGGGCCACTGAAGCTTTCTTT
V gene: TRBV12-3/TRBV12-4; clone size: many; D gene: .; J gene: TRBJ1-2; CDR3 protein: CASSKSYRENYGYTF; CDR3 DNA: TGTGCCAGCAGCAAATCTTACAGGGAAAACTATGGCTACACCTTC
V gene: TRBV7-2; clone size: .; D gene: .; J gene: TRBJ1-5; CDR3 protein: CASSANPGFRNQPQHF; CDR3 DNA: TGTGCCAGCAGCGCCAACCCAGGTTTTCGCAATCAGCCCCAGCATTTT
V gene: TRBV29-1; clone size: .; D gene: TRBD1; J gene: TRBJ2-1; CDR3 protein: CSVVRQGSRFDEQFF; CDR3 DNA: TGCAGCGTTGTAAGACAGGGGAGTAGGTTCGATGAGCAGTTCTTC
V gene: TRBV11-1; clone size: many; D gene: .; J gene: TRBJ1-5; CDR3 protein: CASSLSKNQPQHF; CDR3 DNA: TGTGCCAGCAGCTTATCCAAAAATCAGCCCCAGCATTTT
V gene: TRBV12-3/TRBV12-4; clone size: .; D gene: .; J gene: TRBJ1-1; CDR3 protein: CASTLGGGLSTEAFF; CDR3 DNA: TGTGCCAGCACCCTCGGGGGGGGGCTCAGCACTGAAGCTTTCTTT
V gene: TRBV6-5; clone size: many; D gene: .; J gene: TRBJ1-1; CDR3 protein: CASSYEGQTEAFF; CDR3 DNA: TGTGCCAGCAGTTACGAAGGACAGACTGAAGCTTTCTTT
V gene: TRBV27; clone size: many; D gene: TRBD1; J gene: TRBJ1-6; CDR3 protein: CASRSGTGGGSPLHF; CDR3 DNA: TGTGCCAGCAGATCCGGGACAGGGGGTGGTTCACCCCTCCACTTT
V gene: TRBV9; clone size: few; D gene: .; J gene: TRBJ2-1; CDR3 protein: CASSPLAGTGGNEQFF; CDR3 DNA: TGTGCCAGCAGCCCCCTAGCGGGAACAGGGGGCAATGAGCAGTTCTTC
V gene: TRBV5-6; clone size: .; D gene: TRBD2; J gene: TRBJ2-3; CDR3 protein: CASRSTGNGLAGSLTDTQYF; CDR3 DNA: TGTGCCAGCCGCTCAACAGGGAACGGACTAGCGGGCTCCCTGACAGATACGCAGTATTTT
V gene: TRBV15; clone size: .; D gene: TRBD1; J gene: TRBJ2-7; CDR3 protein: CATSSRQGVLDEQYF; CDR3 DNA: TGTGCCACCAGCTCCCGGCAGGGGGTTCTCGACGAGCAGTACTTC
V gene: TRBV20-1; clone size: .; D gene: TRBD2; J gene: TRBJ2-1; CDR3 protein: CSARDAGLAGSSYNEQFF; CDR3 DNA: TGCAGTGCTAGAGACGCGGGACTAGCGGGAAGCTCCTACAATGAGCAGTTCTTC
V gene: TRBV6-5; clone size: many; D gene: .; J gene: TRBJ2-1; CDR3 protein: CASSTTRDRDKFF; CDR3 DNA: TGTGCCAGCAGTACCACCCGGGACCGAGATAAGTTCTTC
V gene: TRBV6-4; clone size: many; D gene: TRBD1; J gene: TRBJ2-2; CDR3 protein: CASSVLPDRGRDTGELFF; CDR3 DNA: TGTGCCAGCAGTGTTCTTCCAGACAGGGGACGGGACACCGGGGAGCTGTTTTTT
V gene: TRBV20-1; clone size: .; D gene: .; J gene: TRBJ2-3; CDR3 protein: CSARKASGGTQYF; CDR3 DNA: TGCAGTGCTAGAAAGGCCTCCGGGGGTACGCAGTATTTT
V gene: TRBV7-9; clone size: many; D gene: TRBD2; J gene: TRBJ2-5; CDR3 protein: CASSSSGTSAQETQYF; CDR3 DNA: TGTGCCAGCAGCTCGAGCGGGACTAGCGCGCAAGAGACCCAGTACTTC
V gene: TRBV7-3; clone size: many; D gene: TRBD1; J gene: TRBJ1-6; CDR3 protein: CASSLTPDRAGSYNSPLHF; CDR3 DNA: TGTGCCAGCAGCTTAACACCAGACAGGGCGGGCTCCTATAATTCACCCCTCCACTTT
V gene: TRBV7-2; clone size: many; D gene: .; J gene: TRBJ2-1; CDR3 protein: CASSPPTDNEQFF; CDR3 DNA: TGTGCCAGCAGCCCCCCAACAGACAATGAGCAGTTCTTC
V gene: TRBV12-3/TRBV12-4; clone size: few; D gene: .; J gene: TRBJ1-1; CDR3 protein: CASIHRGMNTEAFF; CDR3 DNA: TGTGCCAGCATTCACCGTGGGATGAACACTGAAGCTTTCTTT
V gene: TRBV7-9; clone size: many; D gene: .; J gene: TRBJ1-1; CDR3 protein: CASSLIRGRMNTEAFF; CDR3 DNA: TGTGCCAGCAGCTTGATTCGCGGACGGATGAACACTGAAGCTTTCTTT
V gene: TRBV19; clone size: .; D gene: .; J gene: TRBJ1-5; CDR3 protein: CASSVVSTPGNQPQHF; CDR3 DNA: TGTGCCAGCTCCGTAGTCTCGACACCGGGCAATCAGCCCCAGCATTTT
V gene: TRBV18; clone size: .; D gene: .; J gene: TRBJ1-3; CDR3 protein: CASSPRLDTIYF; CDR3 DNA: TGTGCCAGCTCACCACGTTTGGACACCATATATTTT
V gene: TRBV18; clone size: many; D gene: TRBD1; J gene: TRBJ1-1; CDR3 protein: CASSLPTGWATEAFF; CDR3 DNA: TGTGCCAGCTCACTACCGACAGGGTGGGCCACTGAAGCTTTCTTT
V gene: TRBV5-5; clone size: many; D gene: .; J gene: TRBJ2-7; CDR3 protein: CASSRTRTPGIEQYF; CDR3 DNA: TGTGCCAGCAGCCGCACCCGGACCCCAGGGATCGAGCAGTACTTC
V gene: TRBV7-2; clone size: many; D gene: .; J gene: TRBJ1-1; CDR3 protein: CASSLVGGRMNTEAFF; CDR3 DNA: TGTGCCAGCAGCTTAGTTGGGGGGCGCATGAACACTGAAGCTTTCTTT
V gene: TRBV6-1; clone size: many; D gene: TRBD1; J gene: TRBJ1-5; CDR3 protein: CASRFRQGLINQPQHF; CDR3 DNA: TGTGCCAGCAGATTCAGACAGGGACTCATCAATCAGCCCCAGCATTTT
V gene: TRBV7-9; clone size: .; D gene: .; J gene: TRBJ2-5; CDR3 protein: CASSSQGAQETQYF; CDR3 DNA: TGTGCCAGCAGCTCCCAAGGGGCTCAAGAGACCCAGTACTTC
V gene: TRBV7-2; clone size: many; D gene: TRBD1; J gene: TRBJ2-1; CDR3 protein: CASSLKGTRDRQKGGPLNEQFF; CDR3 DNA: TGTGCCAGCAGCTTAAAGGGGACCCGGGACAGGCAAAAAGGGGGGCCGTTGAATGAGCAGTTCTTC
V gene: TRBV25-1; clone size: few; D gene: TRBD1; J gene: TRBJ1-1; CDR3 protein: CASRGTGIFVNTEAFF; CDR3 DNA: TGTGCCAGCAGAGGGACAGGTATCTTCGTGAACACTGAAGCTTTCTTT
V gene: TRBV5-4; clone size: .; D gene: .; J gene: TRBJ1-1; CDR3 protein: CASRASADAAFF; CDR3 DNA: TGTGCCAGCAGAGCCTCAGCGGATGCGGCTTTCTTT
V gene: TRBV12-3/TRBV12-4; clone size: many; D gene: TRBD1; J gene: TRBJ1-1; CDR3 protein: CASSSNRGGGTEAFF; CDR3 DNA: TGTGCCAGCAGTTCTAACAGGGGAGGAGGCACTGAAGCTTTCTTT
V gene: TRBV7-9; clone size: many; D gene: .; J gene: TRBJ2-7; CDR3 protein: CASSTVLLDEQYF; CDR3 DNA: TGTGCCAGCTCGACAGTTCTTTTGGACGAGCAGTACTTC
V gene: TRBV28; clone size: .; D gene: .; J gene: TRBJ2-1; CDR3 protein: CASSPLAVIPNEQFF; CDR3 DNA: TGTGCCAGCAGCCCCCTAGCAGTAATCCCGAATGAGCAGTTCTTC
V gene: TRBV6-6; clone size: many; D gene: .; J gene: TRBJ2-2; CDR3 protein: CASSYREPGELFF; CDR3 DNA: TGTGCCAGCAGTTACAGGGAACCCGGGGAGCTGTTTTTT
V gene: TRBV19; clone size: .; D gene: TRBD1; J gene: TRBJ1-5; CDR3 protein: CASSQGSRGKDQPQHF; CDR3 DNA: TGTGCCAGTAGCCAAGGTTCCAGGGGGAAGGATCAGCCCCAGCATTTT
V gene: TRBV28; clone size: many; D gene: TRBD2; J gene: TRBJ2-3; CDR3 protein: CATADSVGGSIDTQYF; CDR3 DNA: TGTGCGACCGCCGACAGCGTTGGCGGGAGTATAGATACGCAGTATTTT
V gene: TRBV29-1; clone size: .; D gene: .; J gene: TRBJ1-1; CDR3 protein: CRTENMNTEALF; CDR3 DNA: TGCAGGACAGAAAATATGAACACTGAAGCTCTCTTT
V gene: TRBV5-1; clone size: .; D gene: .; J gene: TRBJ2-7; CDR3 protein: CASSLGLLKNSYEQYF; CDR3 DNA: TGCGCCAGCAGCTTGGGACTTCTAAAAAATTCCTACGAGCAGTACTTC
V gene: TRBV5-5; clone size: many; D gene: .; J gene: TRBJ1-5; CDR3 protein: CASSPRIRSNQPQHF; CDR3 DNA: TGTGCCAGCAGCCCTCGGATTCGCTCGAATCAGCCCCAGCATTTT
V gene: TRBV7-6; clone size: few; D gene: TRBD1; J gene: TRBJ1-4; CDR3 protein: CASSGNRGPVNEKLFF; CDR3 DNA: TGTGCCAGCAGCGGTAACAGGGGCCCCGTTAATGAAAAACTGTTTTTT
V gene: TRBV5-1; clone size: many; D gene: .; J gene: TRBJ2-1; CDR3 protein: CASSFRDTYNEQFF; CDR3 DNA: TGCGCCAGCAGCTTTAGGGACACCTACAATGAGCAGTTCTTC
V gene: TRBV19; clone size: many; D gene: .; J gene: TRBJ1-5; CDR3 protein: CASSIPAWRRADQPQHF; CDR3 DNA: TGTGCCAGTAGTATACCCGCTTGGAGGAGGGCCGATCAGCCCCAGCATTTT
V gene: TRBV29-1; clone size: .; D gene: .; J gene: TRBJ2-7; CDR3 protein: CSVESVYEQYF; CDR3 DNA: TGCAGCGTTGAATCGGTCTACGAGCAGTACTTC
V gene: TRBV5-1; clone size: many; D gene: .; J gene: TRBJ2-3; CDR3 protein: CASSLVAGDLLSTDTQYF; CDR3 DNA: TGCGCCAGCAGCTTGGTGGCCGGGGACCTGCTTAGCACAGATACGCAGTATTTT
V gene: TRBV7-8; clone size: .; D gene: TRBD1; J gene: TRBJ1-2; CDR3 protein: CASSLSDRGGYGHTF; CDR3 DNA: TGTGCCAGCAGCTTATCGGACAGGGGAGGGTATGGCCACACCTTC
V gene: TRBV11-2; clone size: many; D gene: .; J gene: TRBJ1-1; CDR3 protein: CASSLEVMNTEAFF; CDR3 DNA: TGTGCCAGCAGCTTAGAAGTAATGAACACTGAAGCTTTCTTT
V gene: TRBV29-1; clone size: .; D gene: .; J gene: TRBJ1-3; CDR3 protein: CSVVGHVSGNTIYF; CDR3 DNA: TGCAGCGTTGTTGGACACGTCTCTGGAAACACCATATATTTT
V gene: TRBV12-3/TRBV12-4; clone size: many; D gene: TRBD2; J gene: TRBJ2-7; CDR3 protein: CASSPRTGLAGTSYEQYF; CDR3 DNA: TGTGCCAGCAGTCCCAGGACCGGACTAGCGGGGACATCCTACGAGCAGTACTTC
V gene: TRBV4-2; clone size: many; D gene: TRBD2; J gene: TRBJ2-1; CDR3 protein: CASSPRGGPSYNEQFF; CDR3 DNA: TGTGCCAGCAGCCCCCGGGGAGGGCCCTCCTACAATGAGCAGTTCTTC
V gene: TRBV18; clone size: many; D gene: TRBD1; J gene: TRBJ1-1; CDR3 protein: CASSPRESGGTEAFF; CDR3 DNA: TGTGCCAGCTCACCACGAGAATCAGGGGGCACTGAAGCTTTCTTT